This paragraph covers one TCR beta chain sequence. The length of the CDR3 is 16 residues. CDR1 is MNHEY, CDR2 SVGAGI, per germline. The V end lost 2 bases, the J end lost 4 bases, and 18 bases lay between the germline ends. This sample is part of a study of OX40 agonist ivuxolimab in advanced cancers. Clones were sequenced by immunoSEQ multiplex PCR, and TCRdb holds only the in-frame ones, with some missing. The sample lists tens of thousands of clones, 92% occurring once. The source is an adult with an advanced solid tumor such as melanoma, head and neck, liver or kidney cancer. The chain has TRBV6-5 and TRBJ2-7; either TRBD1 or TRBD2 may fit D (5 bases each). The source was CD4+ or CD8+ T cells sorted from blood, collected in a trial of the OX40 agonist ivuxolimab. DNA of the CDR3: TGTGCCAGCAGTTACGGCCCCGGGACGGTGGTGTACGAGCAGTACTTC. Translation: CASSYGPGTVVYEQYF.